Following are 5 T cell receptor beta chains from one sample sequenced in a study of T-cell memory formation after mild COVID-19. TCRdb re-called the 5' RACE reads with MiXCR, one entry per CDR3 protein. This sample carries about 250,000 distinct CDR3 sequences, 15% to 17% of them seen once, and the ten largest clones take 2% to 2.5%. What was sequenced was PBMCs or a T cell subset sorted from them (not recorded which). The receptors shown here come from an adult woman who had mild COVID-19 (a few samples of this study predate the infection). Cell type and time point are not known.

In nucleotides, the CDR3 is TGTGCCAGCAGCCCCTGGTCCGGCAACACAGATACGCAGTATTTT. This translates into CASSPWSGNTDTQYF. This chain uses TRBV3-1 with TRBJ2-3; D gene unclear. The germline V gene has CDR1 LGHDT and CDR2 YNNKEL (reference sequence). This CDR3 spans 15 amino acids. The V gene lost 4 bases and the J gene lost 2 bases, with 13 bases spanning the gap.

The rearrangement links TRBV12-3 or TRBV12-4 to TRBJ1-4, with D uncertain. This CDR3 is built from 14 residues. V lost 2 bases and J lost 8, with 12 bases in between. CDR3 bases: TGTGCCAGCAGTTTATTGAGGGTGGGAGAAAAACTGTTTTTT. Residues: CASSLLRVGEKLFF.

This clonotype was seen a handful of times. The rearrangement joins TRBV6-6 to TRBJ2-5, with D unresolved. CDR1 and CDR2 from the germline V gene are MNHNY and SVGAGI (reference sequence). The germline V and J ends were trimmed by 2 bases and 1 base, with 8 bases remaining between them. The CDR3 is 14 residues long. The CDR3 DNA reads as TGTGCCAGCAGTTACGGCCGGGTCCAAGAGACCCAGTACTTC. Protein product: CASSYGRVQETQYF.

V gene TRBV14 combines with J gene TRBJ2-2; D possibly corresponds to TRBD2 (6 bases). The length of the CDR3 is 14 residues. Trimming removed 0 bases at V and 8 bases at J, with 10 bases between. CDR1 and CDR2 (germline): SGHDN, FVKESK. The CDR3 DNA follows: TGTGCCAGCAGCCAAGATCGGGGGAGAGGGGAGCTGTTTTTT. Its protein is CASSQDRGRGELFF.

This clonotype has just a few counts. The genes are TRBV20-1 and TRBJ1-2; TRBD1 is a possible D gene (6 bases). Germline CDR1 and CDR2: DFQATT and SNEGSKA (reference sequence). Deletions cut 5 bases from V and 8 bases from J, with 15 bases between. The CDR3 is 12 residues long. The CDR3 here is CSASQGTRGYTF. CDR3 nucleotides: TGCAGTGCTTCACAGGGAACGAGGGGCTACACCTTC.